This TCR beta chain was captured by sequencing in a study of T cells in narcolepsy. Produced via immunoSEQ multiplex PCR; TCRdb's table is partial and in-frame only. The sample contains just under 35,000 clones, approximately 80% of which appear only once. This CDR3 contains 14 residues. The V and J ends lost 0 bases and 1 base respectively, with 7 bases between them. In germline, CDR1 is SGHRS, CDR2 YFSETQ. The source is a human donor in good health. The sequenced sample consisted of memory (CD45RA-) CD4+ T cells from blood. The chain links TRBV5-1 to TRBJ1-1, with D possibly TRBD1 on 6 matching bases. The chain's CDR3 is CASSLEGGNTEAFF. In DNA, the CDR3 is TGCGCCAGCAGCTTGGAAGGGGGGAACACTGAAGCTTTCTTT.